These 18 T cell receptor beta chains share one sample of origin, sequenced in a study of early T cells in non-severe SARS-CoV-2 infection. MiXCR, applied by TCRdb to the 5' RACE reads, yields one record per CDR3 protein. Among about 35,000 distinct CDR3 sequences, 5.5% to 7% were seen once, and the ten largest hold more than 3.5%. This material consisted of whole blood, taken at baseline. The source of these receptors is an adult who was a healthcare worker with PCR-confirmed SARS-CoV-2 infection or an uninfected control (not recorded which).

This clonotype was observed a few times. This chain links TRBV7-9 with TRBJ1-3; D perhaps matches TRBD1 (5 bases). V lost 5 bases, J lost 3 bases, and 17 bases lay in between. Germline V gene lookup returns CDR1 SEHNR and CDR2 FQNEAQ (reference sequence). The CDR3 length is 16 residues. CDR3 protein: CASSQGAGLSGNTIYF. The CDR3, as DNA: TGTGCCAGCAGCCAAGGGGCAGGGCTAAGTGGAAACACCATATATTTT.

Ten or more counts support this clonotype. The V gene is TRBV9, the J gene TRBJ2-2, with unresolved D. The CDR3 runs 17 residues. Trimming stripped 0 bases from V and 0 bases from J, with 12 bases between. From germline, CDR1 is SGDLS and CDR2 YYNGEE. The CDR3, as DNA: TGTGCCAGCAGCGTAGGTATTAAGTTCGCGAACACCGGGGAGCTGTTTTTT. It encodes CASSVGIKFANTGELFF.

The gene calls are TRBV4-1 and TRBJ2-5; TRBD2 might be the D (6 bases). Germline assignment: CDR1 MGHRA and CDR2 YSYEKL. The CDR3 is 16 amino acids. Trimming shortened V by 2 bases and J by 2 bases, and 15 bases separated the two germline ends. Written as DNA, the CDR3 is TGCGCCAGCAGCCAACACACCGGGACTCCTCAAGAGACCCAGTACTTC. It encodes CASSQHTGTPQETQYF.

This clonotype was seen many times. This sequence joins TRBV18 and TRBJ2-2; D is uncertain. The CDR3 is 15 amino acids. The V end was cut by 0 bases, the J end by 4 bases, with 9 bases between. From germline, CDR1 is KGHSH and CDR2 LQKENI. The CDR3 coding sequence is TGTGCCAGCTCACCACCGTTAATGAGCACCGGGGAGCTGTTTTTT. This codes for CASSPPLMSTGELFF.

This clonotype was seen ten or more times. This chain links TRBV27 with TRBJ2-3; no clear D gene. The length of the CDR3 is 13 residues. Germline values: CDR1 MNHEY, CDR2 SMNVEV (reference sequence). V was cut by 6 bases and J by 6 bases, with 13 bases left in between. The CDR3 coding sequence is TGTGCCAGCAGATTCGTGGGATCGGATACGCAGTATTTT. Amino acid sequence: CASRFVGSDTQYF.

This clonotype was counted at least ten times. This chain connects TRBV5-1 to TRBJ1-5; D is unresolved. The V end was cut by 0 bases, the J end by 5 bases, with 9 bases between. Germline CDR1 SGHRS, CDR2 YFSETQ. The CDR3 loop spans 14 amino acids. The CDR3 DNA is TGCGCCAGCAGCTTGGACTCCGGGGATCAGCCCCAGCATTTT. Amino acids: CASSLDSGDQPQHF. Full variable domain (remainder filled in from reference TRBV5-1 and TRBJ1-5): KAGVTQTPRYLIKTRGQQVTLSCSPISGHRSVSWYQQTPGQGLQFLFEYFSETQRNKGNFPGRFSGRQFSNSRSEMNVSTLELGDSALYLCASSLDSGDQPQHFGDGTRLSIL.

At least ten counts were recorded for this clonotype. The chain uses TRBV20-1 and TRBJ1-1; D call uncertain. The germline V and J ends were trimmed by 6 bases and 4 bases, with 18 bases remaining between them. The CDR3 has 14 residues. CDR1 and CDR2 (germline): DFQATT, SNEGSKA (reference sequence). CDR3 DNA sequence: TGCAGTGCCGGCCCCCACATGGAAGGCACTGAAGCTTTCTTT. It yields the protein CSAGPHMEGTEAFF.

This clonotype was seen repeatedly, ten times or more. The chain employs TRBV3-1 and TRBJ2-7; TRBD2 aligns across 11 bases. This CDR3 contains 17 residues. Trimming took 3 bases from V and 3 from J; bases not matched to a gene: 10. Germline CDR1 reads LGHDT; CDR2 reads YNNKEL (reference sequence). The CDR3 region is CASSQRMSTSGSYEQYF. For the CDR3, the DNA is TGTGCCAGCAGCCAGAGGATGTCTACTAGCGGGAGCTACGAGCAGTACTTC.

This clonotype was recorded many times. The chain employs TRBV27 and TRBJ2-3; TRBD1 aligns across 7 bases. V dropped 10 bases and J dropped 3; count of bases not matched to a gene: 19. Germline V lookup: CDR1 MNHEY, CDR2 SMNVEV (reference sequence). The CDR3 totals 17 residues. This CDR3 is CATSIGYGDSLTDTQYF. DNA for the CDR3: TGTGCCACTTCAATAGGATACGGGGACAGCCTTACAGATACGCAGTATTTT.

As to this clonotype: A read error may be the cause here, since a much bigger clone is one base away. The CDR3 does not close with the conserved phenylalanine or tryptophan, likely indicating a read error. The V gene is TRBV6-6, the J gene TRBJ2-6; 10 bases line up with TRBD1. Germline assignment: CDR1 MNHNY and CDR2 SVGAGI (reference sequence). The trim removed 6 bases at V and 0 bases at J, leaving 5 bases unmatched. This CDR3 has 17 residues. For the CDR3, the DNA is TGTGCCAGCAGGATGGGACAGGGGCTCTCTGGGGCCAACGTCCTGACTTCC. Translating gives CASRMGQGLSGANVLTS.

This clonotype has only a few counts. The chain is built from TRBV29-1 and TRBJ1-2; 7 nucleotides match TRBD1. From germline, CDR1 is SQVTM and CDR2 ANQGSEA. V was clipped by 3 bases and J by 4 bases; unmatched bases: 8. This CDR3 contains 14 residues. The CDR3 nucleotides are TGCAGCGTTGATAATCGAGGGACAGTCTATGGCTACACCTTC. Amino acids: CSVDNRGTVYGYTF.

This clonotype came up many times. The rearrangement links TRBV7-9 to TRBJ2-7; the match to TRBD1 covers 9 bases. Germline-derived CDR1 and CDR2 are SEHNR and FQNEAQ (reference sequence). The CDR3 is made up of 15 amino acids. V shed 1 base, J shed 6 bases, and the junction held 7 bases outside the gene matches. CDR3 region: CASSLGRDRVGEQYF. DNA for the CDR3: TGTGCCAGCAGCTTAGGCCGGGACAGGGTAGGCGAGCAGTACTTC.

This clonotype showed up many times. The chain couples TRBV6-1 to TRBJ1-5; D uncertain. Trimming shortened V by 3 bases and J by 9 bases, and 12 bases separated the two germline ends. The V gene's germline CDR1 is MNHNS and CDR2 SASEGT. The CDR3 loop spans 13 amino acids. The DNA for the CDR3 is TGTGCCAGCAGTGATGGGTTTGATACGCCCCAGCATTTT. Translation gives CASSDGFDTPQHF.

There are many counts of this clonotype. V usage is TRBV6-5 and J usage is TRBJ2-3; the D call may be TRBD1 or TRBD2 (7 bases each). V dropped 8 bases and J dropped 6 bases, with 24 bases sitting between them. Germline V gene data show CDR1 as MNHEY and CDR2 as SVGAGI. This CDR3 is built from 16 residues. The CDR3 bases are TGTGCCAGCGCCCACCGGACAGGATGGCGGGAGGATACGCAGTATTTT. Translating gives CASAHRTGWREDTQYF.

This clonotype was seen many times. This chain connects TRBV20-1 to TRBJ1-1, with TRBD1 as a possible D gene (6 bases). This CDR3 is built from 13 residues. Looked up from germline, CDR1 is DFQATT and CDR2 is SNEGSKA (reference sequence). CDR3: CLRGGPVGTEAFF. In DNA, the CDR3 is TGCCTGCGGGGGGGGCCTGTAGGAACTGAAGCTTTCTTT.

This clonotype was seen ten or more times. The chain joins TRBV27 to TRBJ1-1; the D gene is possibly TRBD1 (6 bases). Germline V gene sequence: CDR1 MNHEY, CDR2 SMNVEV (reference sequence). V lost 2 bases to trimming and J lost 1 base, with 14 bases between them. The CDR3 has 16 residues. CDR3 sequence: CASSLRVGRGNTEAFF. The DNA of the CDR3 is TGTGCCAGCAGTTTAAGAGTCGGCAGGGGGAACACTGAAGCTTTCTTT.

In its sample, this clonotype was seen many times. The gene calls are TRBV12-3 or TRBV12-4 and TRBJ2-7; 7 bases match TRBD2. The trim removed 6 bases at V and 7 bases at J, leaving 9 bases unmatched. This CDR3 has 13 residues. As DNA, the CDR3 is TGTGCCAGCAGCTTAATGGGGGGGAGGGAGCAGTACTTC. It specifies CASSLMGGREQYF.

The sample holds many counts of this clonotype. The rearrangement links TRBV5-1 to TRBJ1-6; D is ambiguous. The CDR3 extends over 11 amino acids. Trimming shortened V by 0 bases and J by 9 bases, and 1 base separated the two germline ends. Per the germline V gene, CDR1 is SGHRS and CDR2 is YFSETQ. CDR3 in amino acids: CASSLGSPLHF. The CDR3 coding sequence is TGCGCCAGCAGCTTGGGTTCACCCCTCCACTTT.